What follows are 20 T cell receptor beta chains derived from one specimen sequenced in a study of human T cells and chemical hapten exposure. Time point noted: patch test 1, 2 weeks after DPC sensitization. Treatment of the sample: therapeutic diphenylcyclopropenone sensitization with weekly scalp DPC. TCRdb reanalysed the RACE reads using MiXCR and keeps one entry per CDR3 protein. The repertoire holds about 360,000 distinct CDR3 sequences, around 6.9% seen once, with around 8.2% in the top ten. Sequences were derived from whole blood, sampled in connection with sensitization to the hapten diphenylcyclopropenone (DPC). The origin of the receptors is a woman between 18 and 29 years old with alopecia areata. Some clones in this sample may be carry-over from other donors' samples.

The sample holds a few counts of this clonotype. The chain links TRBV5-4 to TRBJ1-1, with a possible D match to TRBD1 (5 bases). V lost 3 bases and J lost 8, with 11 bases in between. Germline V gene data show CDR1 as SGHNT and CDR2 as YYREEE (reference sequence). The CDR3 has 12 residues. CDR3 bases: TGTGCCAGCAGCTCCTGGCGGGGGGAAGCTTTCTTT. This codes for CASSSWRGEAFF.

This chain connects TRBV2 to TRBJ2-3; D is unresolved. This CDR3 contains 17 residues. Germline loops: CDR1 SNHLY, CDR2 FYNNEI. Trimming shortened V by 1 base and J by 1 base, and 15 bases separated the two germline ends. CDR3 in amino acids: CASSEEYLGMGTDTQYF. The DNA of the CDR3 is TGTGCCAGCAGTGAAGAATATCTCGGAATGGGCACAGATACGCAGTATTTT.

This clonotype was counted a few times. The chain has TRBV6-6 and TRBJ2-1; D tentatively fits TRBD1 or TRBD2 (5 bases each). CDR3 length equals 14 residues. Germline CDR1 and CDR2: MNHNY and SVGAGI (reference sequence). V shed 6 bases and J shed 2 bases, with 11 bases lying between them. Here the CDR3 DNA reads TGTGCCAGCAGGGACGGGGACCCCTACAATGAGCAGTTCTTC. It encodes CASRDGDPYNEQFF.

This sequence joins TRBV12-5 and TRBJ2-3; the D is unclear. The CDR3 extends over 13 amino acids. In germline, CDR1 is LGHNT, CDR2 FRNRAP. Trimming cost V 1 base and J 2 bases, with 4 bases left between them. The CDR3 here is CASGLALTDTQYF. The CDR3 coding sequence is TGTGCTAGTGGTTTGGCCCTCACAGATACGCAGTATTTT.

The chain recombines TRBV20-1 with TRBJ1-1; D remains unclear. CDR1 is DFQATT, CDR2 SNEGSKA, per germline (reference sequence). V was cut by 8 bases and J by 5 bases, with 18 bases left in between. This CDR3 is 13 amino acids long. The CDR3 region is CSTQRPLATEAFF. The CDR3 nucleotides are TGCAGTACCCAGAGACCCTTGGCAACTGAAGCTTTCTTT.

The table lists this clonotype with many counts. This chain links TRBV3-1 with TRBJ2-3, with no clear D. Trimming pared 3 bases from V and 6 bases from J, leaving 10 bases between. Germline CDR1 reads LGHDT; CDR2 reads YNNKEL (reference sequence). This CDR3 has 13 residues. This CDR3 reads CASSHGSLDTQYF. The CDR3 region has the DNA TGTGCCAGCAGCCACGGTTCTTTGGATACGCAGTATTTT.

This clonotype was seen repeatedly, ten times or more. The chain is built from TRBV20-1 and TRBJ1-1, with D perhaps TRBD1 (5 bases). This CDR3 is 13 amino acids long. CDR1 is DFQATT and CDR2 is SNEGSKA in the germline V gene (reference sequence). The V end lost 5 bases, the J end lost 1 base, and 11 bases lay between the germline ends. The CDR3 DNA is TGCAGTGCTCCGGCGCAGGGGAACACTGAAGCTTTCTTT. Translation: CSAPAQGNTEAFF.

The chain combines TRBV7-9 with TRBJ1-1; TRBD1 is a possible D gene (5 bases). CDR3 length: 17 residues. Trimming took off 5 bases at V and 4 bases at J, with 23 bases between the two ends. In germline, CDR1 is SEHNR, CDR2 FQNEAQ (reference sequence). CDR3 DNA sequence: TGTGCCAGCAGCCGTTTTTTCAAAAGGGGAGGGTTCACTGAAGCTTTCTTT. Amino acid sequence: CASSRFFKRGGFTEAFF. The full variable domain, completed using reference TRBV7-9 and TRBJ1-1, is DTGVSQNPRHKITKRGQNVTFRCDPISEHNRLYWYRQTLGQGPEFLTYFQNEAQLEKSRLLSDRFSAERPKGSFSTLEIQRTEQGDSAMYLCASSRFFKRGGFTEAFFGQGTRLTVV.

This clonotype came up a few times. V is TRBV19 and J is TRBJ1-5; D unclear. V lost 5 bases to trimming and J lost 5 bases, with 13 bases between them. Germline assignment: CDR1 LNHDA and CDR2 SQIVND (reference sequence). This CDR3 has 14 residues. The chain's CDR3 is CASSEGRSYQPQHF. CDR3 DNA: TGTGCCAGTAGTGAGGGCAGGTCTTATCAGCCCCAGCATTTT.

The rearrangement links TRBV7-2 to TRBJ1-5; no clear D gene. This CDR3 has 13 amino acids. The germline gives CDR1 SGHTA, CDR2 FQGNSA. The ends were cut back, 4 bases at V and 9 bases at J, with 13 bases in the middle. The CDR3 loop is CASSSPGPWPQHF. CDR3 coding DNA: TGTGCCAGCAGCTCTCCCGGGCCTTGGCCCCAGCATTTT.

This clonotype was seen at least ten times. The chain employs TRBV28 and TRBJ2-1; 11 nucleotides line up with TRBD2. From germline, CDR1 is MDHEN and CDR2 SYDVKM. CDR3 length: 14 residues. Losses at the gene ends were 6 bases for V and 7 bases for J; bases not matched to a gene: 5. CDR3 coding DNA: TGTGCCAGCAGCTTAGCGGGGGGGCGGAATGAGCAGTTCTTC. Translation gives CASSLAGGRNEQFF.

This clonotype was seen many times. This sequence joins TRBV25-1 and TRBJ2-7; 12 bases map to TRBD2. Germline CDR1 and CDR2: MGHDK and SYGVNS. This CDR3 has 15 amino acids. The ends lost 4 bases at V and 1 base at J; junction bases unmatched: 2. The DNA for the CDR3 is TGTGCCAGCAGTGGACTAGCGGGAGTTTCCTACGAGCAGTACTTC. Translation gives CASSGLAGVSYEQYF.

This clonotype was observed at least ten times. The chain combines TRBV2 with TRBJ1-6, with no clear D. Germline CDR1 is SNHLY and CDR2 is FYNNEI. The CDR3 consists of 14 residues. V dropped 4 bases and J dropped 5 bases, with 9 bases sitting between them. CDR3 in amino acids: CASSVFQNNSPLHF. DNA of the CDR3: TGTGCCAGCAGTGTATTCCAGAATAATTCACCCCTCCACTTT. The entire variable domain, with the rest obtained from reference TRBV2 and TRBJ1-6, is as follows: EPEVTQTPSHQVTQMGQEVILRCVPISNHLYFYWYRQILGQKVEFLVSFYNNEISEKSEIFDDQFSVERPDGSNFTLKIRSTKLEDSAMYFCASSVFQNNSPLHFGNGTRLTVT.

V usage is TRBV6-5 and J usage is TRBJ2-7; TRBD1 might be the D (5 bases). This CDR3 is 15 amino acids long. Germline loops: CDR1 MNHEY, CDR2 SVGAGI. With 1 base removed from V and 2 bases from J, the gap between germline ends came to 12 bases. CDR3 sequence reads: CASSYFADSPYEQYF. The CDR3 DNA is TGTGCCAGCAGTTACTTCGCAGACAGCCCCTACGAGCAGTACTTC.

The table lists this clonotype with many counts. The J gene is TRBJ1-6, the V gene TRBV5-1, with no clear D. Germline loops: CDR1 SGHRS, CDR2 YFSETQ. The CDR3 extends over 13 amino acids. V lost 10 bases, J lost 9 bases, and 17 bases lay in between. The CDR3: CALQPRSTSPLHF. CDR3 nucleotides: TGCGCCCTTCAACCTAGAAGTACTTCACCCCTCCACTTT.

This clonotype was recorded at least ten times. The rearrangement links TRBV4-2 to TRBJ2-7; 9 positions match TRBD1. This CDR3 contains 15 residues. Germline V gene sequence: CDR1 LGHNA, CDR2 YNFKEQ. J gave up 4 bases and V 3 bases, and 7 bases lay outside the gene matches. CDR3 in amino acids: CASSHRGTGSYEQYF. Written as DNA, the CDR3 is TGTGCCAGCAGCCATCGCGGGACAGGGTCGTACGAGCAGTACTTC.

The V call is TRBV12-3 or TRBV12-4, the J call TRBJ1-1; the D is unclear. V shed 6 bases and J shed 5 bases, with 13 bases lying between them. The CDR3 is 13 amino acids. For the CDR3, the DNA is TGTGCCAGCAGGGGTGTTTTAGGTACTGAAGCTTTCTTT. It translates to CASRGVLGTEAFF.

The chain joins TRBV12-3 or TRBV12-4 to TRBJ2-1; possibly TRBD2 for D (5 bases). CDR3 size: 14 residues. Deletions cut 3 bases from V and 2 bases from J, with 8 bases between. For the CDR3, the DNA is TGTGCCAGCAGTTTGATGGGAGCCTACAATGAGCAGTTCTTC. Protein product: CASSLMGAYNEQFF.

The chain combines TRBV6-6 with TRBJ1-1; the D gene is possibly TRBD1 (5 bases). Germline values: CDR1 MNHNY, CDR2 SVGAGI (reference sequence). The CDR3 is 13 amino acids. Trimming took off 6 bases at V and 6 bases at J, with 14 bases between the two ends. In nucleotides, the CDR3 is TGTGCCAGCAGCTACGGAGGGGTGCCTGAAGCTTTCTTT. Translation gives CASSYGGVPEAFF.

This clonotype was seen only a few times. This chain connects TRBV29-1 to TRBJ2-7; TRBD1 aligns across 7 bases. The CDR3 contains 12 residues. CDR1 SQVTM and CDR2 ANQGSEA come from the germline V gene. The V segment lost 4 bases and the J segment 3 bases; nucleotides outside the gene matches: 3. CDR3 amino acids: CSVGDSFYEQYF. The CDR3 bases are TGCAGCGTTGGGGACAGTTTCTACGAGCAGTACTTC.